This T cell receptor (beta chain) was profiled in a study of shared clonotypes between healthy human individuals. Terminally differentiated effector memory CD45RA+ cells were excluded by CCR7 positive selection of CD45RO-negative cells. Study results and limitations: Researchers found naive subsets generally carried larger estimated richness than memory subsets.

Per the authors' pipeline: Owing to the provision of junction-only sequences devoid of quality scores by immunoSEQ, filtering differed. Profiling relied on immunoSEQ multiplex PCR, and the TCRdb table lists in-frame clones only, not all of them. The D gene and trimming were derived from the DNA, and the V and J assignments and clone size from that table. The table records 750,000 to 1,000,000 clones, around 93% of them present only once. From germline, CDR1 is SEHNR and CDR2 FQNEAQ (reference sequence). The length of the CDR3 is 13 residues. The V gene lost 4 bases and the J gene lost 0 bases, with 7 bases spanning the gap. Notes on this clone: Its antigen remains unknown. Other DNA sequences within the sample encode an identical CDR3.

This TCR was recovered from a man aged 25 to 45 in good health. The sample taken for sequencing was naive CD8+ T cells sorted from blood. The chain combines TRBV7-9 with TRBJ2-7; TRBD2 might be the D (6 bases). The CDR3 nucleotides read TGTGCCAGCAGCTCGGGAGCCTCCTACGAGCAGTACTTC. Amino acids: CASSSGASYEQYF.